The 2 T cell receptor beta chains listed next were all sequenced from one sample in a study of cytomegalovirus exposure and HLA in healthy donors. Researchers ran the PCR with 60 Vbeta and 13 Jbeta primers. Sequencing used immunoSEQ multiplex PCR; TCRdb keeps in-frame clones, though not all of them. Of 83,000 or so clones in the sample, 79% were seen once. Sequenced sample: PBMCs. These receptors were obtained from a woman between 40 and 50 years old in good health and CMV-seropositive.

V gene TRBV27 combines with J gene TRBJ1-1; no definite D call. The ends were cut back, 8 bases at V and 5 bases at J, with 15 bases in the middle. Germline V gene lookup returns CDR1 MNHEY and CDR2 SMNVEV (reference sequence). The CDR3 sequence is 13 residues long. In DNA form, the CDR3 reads TGTGCCAGCCTAGGAGAGAGATGGACTGAAGCTTTCTTT. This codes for CASLGERWTEAFF.

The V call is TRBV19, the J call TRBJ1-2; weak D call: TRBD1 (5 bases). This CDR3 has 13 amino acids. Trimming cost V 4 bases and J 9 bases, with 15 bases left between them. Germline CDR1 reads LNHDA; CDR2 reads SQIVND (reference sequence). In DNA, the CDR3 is TGTGCCAGTAGTACCCGGGACGGACTAAGCTACACCTTC. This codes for CASSTRDGLSYTF.